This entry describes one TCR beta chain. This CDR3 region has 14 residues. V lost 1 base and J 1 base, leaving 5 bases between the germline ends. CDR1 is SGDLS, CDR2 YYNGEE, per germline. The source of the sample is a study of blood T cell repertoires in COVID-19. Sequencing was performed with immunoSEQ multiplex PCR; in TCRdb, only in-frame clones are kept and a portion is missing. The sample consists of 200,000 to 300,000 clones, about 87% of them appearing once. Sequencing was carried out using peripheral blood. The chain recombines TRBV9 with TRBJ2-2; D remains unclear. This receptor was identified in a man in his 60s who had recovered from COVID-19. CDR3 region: CASSVRVNTGELFF. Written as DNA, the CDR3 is TGTGCCAGCAGCGTACGGGTGAACACCGGGGAGCTGTTTTTT.